A single sample gave rise to the 24 T cell receptor beta chains below, sequenced in a study of blood T cell repertoires in COVID-19. Measured with immunoSEQ multiplex PCR; TCRdb has only the in-frame clones, and not every one. The sample yields around 87,000 clones, about nine tenths seen once. The sample comprised peripheral blood. Receptor source: a human donor with active COVID-19. The donor label of this sample is uncertain.

This chain connects TRBV4-1 to TRBJ1-4; TRBD1 aligns across 8 bases. The junction had 14 bases not matched to a gene; V was cut back by 1 base and J by 10 bases. CDR1 and CDR2 (germline): MGHRA, YSYEKL. The CDR3 totals 17 residues. In nucleotides, the CDR3 is TGCGCCAGCAGCCAAGGAAGTATGAGACAGGGGATAGGAAAACTGTTTTTT. It codes for CASSQGSMRQGIGKLFF.

The rearrangement joins TRBV27 to TRBJ2-2; D remains ambiguous. The CDR3 sequence is 14 residues long. Germline V gene data show CDR1 as MNHEY and CDR2 as SMNVEV (reference sequence). Between the trimmed V and J ends, which lost 2 bases and 1 base, there was a span of 5 bases. CDR3 coding DNA: TGTGCCAGCAGTTTACACGGGAACACCGGGGAGCTGTTTTTT. Protein: CASSLHGNTGELFF.

This clone has only one observation. This sample also contains other DNA sequences that code for the same CDR3. The chain carries TRBV7-9 and TRBJ1-4, with D unresolved. Trimming shortened V by 1 base and J by 4 bases, and 10 bases separated the two germline ends. This CDR3 region has 15 residues. Germline V gene data show CDR1 as SEHNR and CDR2 as FQNEAQ (reference sequence). This chain's CDR3 is CASSLGTGGNEKLFF. The CDR3 DNA reads as TGTGCCAGCAGCTTAGGAACGGGAGGTAATGAAAAACTGTTTTTT.

The chain joins TRBV5-1 to TRBJ2-7, with 9 bases lining up with TRBD1. This CDR3 contains 15 residues. Trimming cost V 5 bases and J 5 bases; bases outside gene matches: 11. Germline V CDR1 and CDR2: SGHRS, YFSETQ. The CDR3 region is CASSPTGGPGNEQYF. CDR3 nucleotide sequence: TGCGCCAGCAGTCCAACAGGGGGCCCAGGGAACGAGCAGTACTTC.

The chain combines TRBV15 with TRBJ2-1; maybe TRBD2 (5 bases). Germline-derived CDR1 and CDR2 are LNHNV and YYDKDF (reference sequence). Trimming cost V 5 bases and J 6 bases, with 14 bases left between them. This CDR3 contains 14 residues. CDR3 DNA: TGTGCCACCAGCGAAGGGAGTCAGCGCAATGAGCAGTTCTTC. Translating it yields CATSEGSQRNEQFF.

The CDR3 region has the DNA TGCGCCAGCAGCCCGGGACAGCTAAATCAGCCCCAGCATTTT. The encoded protein is CASSPGQLNQPQHF. V usage is TRBV4-1 and J usage is TRBJ1-5, with 7 bases that match TRBD1. The V gene end was trimmed by 4 bases and the J gene end by 4 bases; junction bases not matched to a gene: 4. This CDR3 is 14 amino acids long. Germline assignment: CDR1 MGHRA and CDR2 YSYEKL.

CDR3 sequence: CASKGLGVVYTQYF. CDR3 in DNA: TGTGCCAGCAAGGGACTAGGGGTGGTATATACGCAGTATTTT. The rearrangement links TRBV12-1 to TRBJ2-3; TRBD2 is taken as the D call from the table, unchecked against the DNA. TRBV12-1 is tagged as a pseudogene. The CDR3 spans 14 residues.

On this clone itself: This same CDR3 is encoded by further DNA sequences in the sample. The gene calls are TRBV2 and TRBJ1-1; D call uncertain. This CDR3 region has 13 residues. CDR1 and CDR2 from the germline V gene are SNHLY and FYNNEI. The V gene lost 4 bases and the J gene lost 2 bases, with 8 bases spanning the gap. CDR3: CASSVGLNTEAFF. CDR3 DNA sequence: TGTGCCAGCAGTGTAGGACTCAACACTGAAGCTTTCTTT.

V and J are TRBV7-6 and TRBJ1-1, with no clear D. Trimming took off 5 bases at V and 1 base at J, with 14 bases between the two ends. This CDR3 region has 15 residues. Germline lookup yields CDR1 SGHVS and CDR2 FNYEAQ. CDR3 loop: CASSETGVRNTEAFF. The DNA for the CDR3 is TGTGCCAGCAGCGAGACGGGTGTGCGGAACACTGAAGCTTTCTTT.

J is TRBJ2-4 and V is TRBV28; D might be TRBD1 (6 bases). The germline CDR1 and CDR2 sequences are MDHEN and SYDVKM. The CDR3 covers 13 residues. Deletions cut 6 bases from V and 9 bases from J, with 15 bases between. The CDR3 DNA follows: TGTGCCAGCAGGGGGCAGGGGCCCCTCATTCAGTACTTC. The encoded protein is CASRGQGPLIQYF. Complete variable domain (other parts from reference TRBV28 and TRBJ2-4): DVKVTQSSRYLVKRTGEKVFLECVQDMDHENMFWYRQDPGLGLRLIYFSYDVKMKEKGDIPEGYSVSREKKERFSLILESASTNQTSMYLCASRGQGPLIQYFGAGTRLSVL.

The sample holds one count of this clone. The chain combines TRBV24-1 with TRBJ2-1; tentatively, D is TRBD2 (5 bases). Germline lookup yields CDR1 KGHDR and CDR2 SFDVKD. The CDR3 is 14 residues long. V was pared by 3 bases and J by 8 bases, with 13 bases between. CDR3 DNA: TGTGCCACCAGTGATCCCCTGGCCGGGGATGAGCAGTTCTTC. It specifies CATSDPLAGDEQFF.

This clone was seen a handful of times. This chain uses TRBV6-5 with TRBJ1-6, with D perhaps matching TRBD1 (5 bases). The CDR3 is 15 residues long. Germline V gene lookup returns CDR1 MNHEY and CDR2 SVGAGI. Trimming stripped 4 bases from V and 9 bases from J, with 16 bases between. As DNA, the CDR3 is TGTGCCAGCAGTTCCGACAGTTTTCTGGTTTCACCCCTCCACTTT. Residues: CASSSDSFLVSPLHF.

V is TRBV11-2 and J is TRBJ2-2, with no clear D. Trimming stripped 3 bases from V and 4 bases from J, with 21 bases between. The CDR3 has 18 amino acids. Germline CDR1 is SGHAT and CDR2 is FQNNGV. The CDR3 region is CASSLRPTQRWVTGELFF. CDR3 nucleotide sequence: TGTGCCAGCAGCTTGAGGCCCACCCAAAGGTGGGTCACCGGGGAGCTGTTTTTT.

The chain employs TRBV7-2 and TRBJ1-3; D is undetermined. Trimming took off 1 base at V and 0 bases at J, with 13 bases between the two ends. The CDR3 covers 17 residues. Germline V gives CDR1 SGHTA, CDR2 FQGNSA. DNA for the CDR3: TGTGCCAGCAGCTTAGGACAACAGCTTTACTCTGGAAACACCATATATTTT. Translated, it gives CASSLGQQLYSGNTIYF.

This clone has just one count. The V call is TRBV18, the J call TRBJ2-3; 10 positions agree with TRBD2. The length of the CDR3 is 17 residues. Losses at the gene ends were 6 bases for V and 3 bases for J; bases not matched to a gene: 12. Germline V gene data show CDR1 as KGHSH and CDR2 as LQKENI. CDR3 region: CASSLLPASGGTDTQYF. CDR3 DNA sequence: TGTGCCAGCTCCCTTCTCCCGGCTAGCGGGGGAACAGATACGCAGTATTTT. The entire variable domain, with the rest obtained from reference TRBV18 and TRBJ2-3, is as follows: NAGVMQNPRHLVRRRGQEARLRCSPMKGHSHVYWYRQLPEEGLKFMVYLQKENIIDESGMPKERFSAEFPKEGPSILRIQQVVRGDSAAYFCASSLLPASGGTDTQYFGPGTRLTVL.

This sequence joins TRBV6-5 and TRBJ1-1; no firm D call. The CDR3 consists of 13 residues. Germline V gene data show CDR1 as MNHEY and CDR2 as SVGAGI. V lost 11 bases, J lost 0 bases, and 13 bases lay in between. CDR3 bases: TGTGCCGTTTACCGTGGCATGAACACTGAAGCTTTCTTT. Its protein is CAVYRGMNTEAFF.

The V and J genes are TRBV28 and TRBJ2-3, with TRBD2 matching 11 bases. Losses at the gene ends were 7 bases for V and 4 bases for J; bases not matched to a gene: 7. CDR1 and CDR2 from the germline V gene are MDHEN and SYDVKM. The CDR3 is made up of 15 amino acids. The CDR3 DNA reads as TGTGCCAGCACCCGGGGGACTAGCGGTCCAGATACGCAGTATTTT. Protein sequence: CASTRGTSGPDTQYF.

This chain uses TRBV2 with TRBJ2-7, with D unresolved. The V end lost 9 bases, the J end lost 1 base, and 10 bases lay between the germline ends. Germline assignment: CDR1 SNHLY and CDR2 FYNNEI. This CDR3 comprises 12 residues. The CDR3 reads CASRQESYEQYF. CDR3 nucleotide sequence: TGTGCCAGTAGGCAGGAATCCTACGAGCAGTACTTC.

The V call is TRBV3-1 (or the pseudogene TRBV3-2), the J call TRBJ1-2; perhaps TRBD1 as D (5 bases). CDR1 is LGHDT, CDR2 YNNKEL, per germline (reference sequence). CDR3 length: 14 residues. The V and J ends lost 0 bases and 5 bases respectively, with 10 bases between them. CDR3 protein: CASSQDWGSYGYTF. The CDR3 bases are TGTGCCAGCAGCCAAGATTGGGGCAGTTATGGCTACACCTTC.

The V gene is TRBV29-1, the J gene TRBJ2-7, with 10 bases identical to TRBD2. With V trimmed by 5 bases and J by 6 bases, 7 bases remained unmatched. This CDR3 contains 13 residues. Looked up from germline, CDR1 is SQVTM and CDR2 is ANQGSEA. The CDR3: CSVSSGGAGEQYF. The CDR3 bases are TGCAGCGTTTCCAGCGGGGGGGCCGGCGAGCAGTACTTC.

The chain uses TRBV4-1 and TRBJ1-2; 7 bases fit TRBD1. Germline trimming cut 2 bases from V and 4 bases from J; bases unmatched to any gene: 10. Germline V gene sequence: CDR1 MGHRA, CDR2 YSYEKL. CDR3 length: 16 residues. The CDR3 nucleotides read TGCGCCAGCAGCCAACTCCGTTTGGGGACAGCCTATGGCTACACCTTC. It encodes CASSQLRLGTAYGYTF.

CDR3 region: CASSRRGARQPQHF. DNA for the CDR3: TGTGCCAGCAGCCGCCGGGGGGCAAGACAGCCCCAGCATTTT. The genes are TRBV6-5 and TRBJ1-5; D perhaps matches TRBD1 (6 bases). V lost 6 bases to trimming and J lost 7 bases, with 16 bases between them. Germline V gene sequence: CDR1 MNHEY, CDR2 SVGAGI. The CDR3 is 14 residues long.

The chain combines TRBV5-6 with TRBJ2-1, with a tentative D call TRBD2 (6 bases). Germline lookup yields CDR1 SGHDT and CDR2 YYEEEE. The CDR3 consists of 16 residues. Trimming took 6 bases from V and 7 from J, leaving 23 bases between them. The CDR3 DNA sequence: TGTGCCAGCAAACTATCACCGGGACTCAGTCCTAATGAGCAGTTCTTC. It encodes CASKLSPGLSPNEQFF.

This clone came up once. The chain uses TRBV7-8 and TRBJ2-1; D perhaps matches TRBD1 (6 bases). In germline, CDR1 is SGHVS, CDR2 FQNEAQ. V was cut by 1 base and J by 7 bases, with 11 bases left in between. The CDR3 is 14 residues long. The CDR3 reads CASSLGGGWNEQFF. CDR3 bases: TGTGCCAGCAGCTTAGGAGGGGGTTGGAATGAGCAGTTCTTC.